The 24 T cell receptor beta chains presented below share a single source sample, sequenced in a study of blood T cell repertoires in COVID-19. TCRdb's copy holds only in-frame clones and misses some; the assay was immunoSEQ multiplex PCR. Among 300,000 to 350,000 clones listed, about nine tenths were seen once. The source material was peripheral blood. Every receptor here comes from a woman aged 30 to 39 with COVID-19, enrolled during active disease.

This clone was seen a handful of times. V and J are TRBV19 and TRBJ2-2; TRBD1 matches at 11 bases. The CDR3 extends over 17 amino acids. CDR1 and CDR2 (germline): LNHDA, SQIVND (reference sequence). Trimming removed 4 bases from V and 6 bases from J; junction bases left unmatched: 10. CDR3 sequence (DNA): TGTGCCAGTAGTACACCGGGACAGGGGGTTATAGCCGGGGAGCTGTTTTTT. This encodes CASSTPGQGVIAGELFF. The entire variable domain, with the rest obtained from reference TRBV19 and TRBJ2-2, is as follows: DGGITQSPKYLFRKEGQNVTLSCEQNLNHDAMYWYRQDPGQGLRLIYYSQIVNDFQKGDIAEGYSVSREKKESFPLTVTSAQKNPTAFYLCASSTPGQGVIAGELFFGEGSRLTVL.

This clone is a singleton in its sample. V gene TRBV7-2 combines with J gene TRBJ2-5; 14 bases match TRBD2. The CDR3 loop spans 15 amino acids. V lost 3 bases and J lost 4; bases outside the gene matches: 1. The germline V gene encodes CDR1 SGHTA and CDR2 FQGNSA. CDR3 loop: CASSLTSGRVETQYF. CDR3 coding DNA: TGTGCCAGCAGCTTGACTAGCGGGAGGGTAGAGACCCAGTACTTC.

J is TRBJ1-3 and V is TRBV15; D is possibly TRBD1 (5 bases). V was pared by 0 bases and J by 4 bases, with 13 bases between. CDR1 and CDR2 (germline): LNHNV, YYDKDF (reference sequence). The CDR3 extends over 16 amino acids. The DNA of the CDR3 is TGTGCCACCAGCAGAGAATCCACCAGGGTAGGAAACACCATATATTTT. This translates into CATSRESTRVGNTIYF.

This clone was seen once. The chain couples TRBV7-2 to TRBJ1-2; 7 nucleotides align to TRBD1. The CDR3 has 13 residues. In germline, CDR1 is SGHTA, CDR2 FQGNSA. V lost 5 bases to trimming and J lost 5 bases; unmatched junction nucleotides: 5. This CDR3 reads CASSRGQEYGYTF. CDR3 nucleotide sequence: TGTGCCAGCAGCCGTGGACAGGAATATGGCTACACCTTC.

The CDR3 here is CASSLLAGDGYEQYF. The CDR3 bases are TGTGCCAGCAGCTTACTAGCGGGAGATGGCTACGAGCAGTACTTC. The chain joins TRBV7-3 to TRBJ2-7; the match to TRBD2 covers 10 bases. The trim removed 2 bases at V and 3 bases at J, leaving 4 bases unmatched. The CDR3 runs to 15 residues. CDR1 is SGHTA and CDR2 is FQGTGA in the germline V gene.

This clone showed up just once. V gene TRBV2 combines with J gene TRBJ1-2; D call uncertain. Trimming left V 2 bases short and J 3 bases short, with 13 bases between. Germline assignment: CDR1 SNHLY and CDR2 FYNNEI. This CDR3 region has 15 residues. CDR3 sequence: CASSESRWADYGYTF. CDR3 nucleotide sequence: TGTGCCAGCAGTGAAAGCAGGTGGGCCGACTATGGCTACACCTTC.

The gene calls are TRBV6-1 and TRBJ2-7; D remains unclear. In germline, CDR1 is MNHNS, CDR2 SASEGT. The CDR3 is 14 amino acids. Trimming left V 2 bases short and J 0 bases short, with 8 bases between. CDR3 protein: CASSEIFSSYEQYF. CDR3 coding DNA: TGTGCCAGCAGTGAAATCTTTAGCTCCTACGAGCAGTACTTC.

This chain uses TRBV6-5 with TRBJ2-7; D is unresolved. Germline CDR1 and CDR2: MNHEY and SVGAGI. The length of the CDR3 is 16 residues. V lost 0 bases to trimming and J lost 1 base, with 13 bases between them. The CDR3 region is CASSYSFSDWSYEQYF. CDR3 bases: TGTGCCAGCAGTTACTCCTTCTCCGACTGGTCCTACGAGCAGTACTTC.

The chain links TRBV4-2 to TRBJ1-3; TRBD1 matches 8 bases. CDR1 is LGHNA and CDR2 is YNFKEQ in the germline V gene. This CDR3 is built from 15 residues. V was clipped by 1 base and J by 2 bases; unmatched bases: 1. CDR3 bases: TGTGCCAGCAGCCAAGGACAGGGGACTGGAAACACCATATATTTT. This encodes CASSQGQGTGNTIYF.

This clone was detected once. The chain employs TRBV2 and TRBJ1-2; 9 positions agree with TRBD1. J was trimmed by 4 bases and V by 7 bases; bases with no gene match: 7. The CDR3 runs 14 residues. CDR1 is SNHLY, CDR2 FYNNEI, per germline. The DNA of the CDR3 is TGTGCCAGCAATTTCGACAGGGGGGGCTATGGCTACACCTTC. It translates to CASNFDRGGYGYTF.

This chain connects TRBV3-1 (or the pseudogene TRBV3-2) to TRBJ2-1, with 12 bases aligning to TRBD2. The CDR3 is 14 residues long. Germline CDR1 is LGHDT and CDR2 is YNNKEL (reference sequence). Trimming at V came to 2 bases and at J to 10 bases, leaving 3 bases not matched to a gene. The CDR3 region is CASSQLTSGSEQFF. DNA of the CDR3: TGTGCCAGCAGCCAACTGACTAGCGGGAGCGAGCAGTTCTTC.

The chain carries TRBV7-8 and TRBJ1-1; D gene uncertain. V dropped 1 base and J dropped 3 bases, with 6 bases sitting between them. Germline CDR1 SGHVS, CDR2 FQNEAQ. This CDR3 has 13 amino acids. Here the CDR3 reads CASSLDRDTEAFF. The CDR3 bases are TGTGCCAGCAGCTTAGACAGAGACACTGAAGCTTTCTTT.

V and J are TRBV7-8 and TRBJ1-5, with D unclear. Looked up from germline, CDR1 is SGHVS and CDR2 is FQNEAQ. Trimming stripped 0 bases from V and 1 base from J, with 7 bases between. The CDR3 runs 15 residues. CDR3 sequence reads: CASSLAAQSNQPQHF. CDR3 nucleotides: TGTGCCAGCAGCTTAGCAGCACAGAGCAATCAGCCCCAGCATTTT.

This clone was counted a few times. The chain recombines TRBV15 with TRBJ1-1, with D possibly being TRBD1 (6 bases). Trimming shortened V by 2 bases and J by 2 bases, and 9 bases separated the two germline ends. The CDR3 extends over 14 amino acids. Germline CDR1 is LNHNV and CDR2 is YYDKDF (reference sequence). DNA for the CDR3: TGTGCCACCAGCAGATCACAGGGAAACACTGAAGCTTTCTTT. It specifies CATSRSQGNTEAFF.

The rearrangement uses TRBV27 and TRBJ2-1; TRBD1 matches at 8 bases. The CDR3 is 13 residues long. J gave up 8 bases and V 4 bases, and 4 bases lay outside the gene matches. The germline gives CDR1 MNHEY, CDR2 SMNVEV (reference sequence). CDR3 nucleotide sequence: TGTGCCAGCAGTTCGGACAGGGAGGATGAGCAGTTCTTC. This translates into CASSSDREDEQFF.

V and J are TRBV30 and TRBJ1-6; D might be TRBD1 (6 bases). The CDR3 runs 13 residues. Germline-derived CDR1 and CDR2 are GTSNPN and SVGIG (reference sequence). V was clipped by 2 bases and J by 7 bases, with 9 bases between them. CDR3 amino acids: CAWSIQGNSPLHF. The CDR3 DNA is TGTGCCTGGAGTATCCAGGGGAATTCACCCCTCCACTTT.

In its sample, this clone was seen once. V is TRBV29-1 and J is TRBJ1-2, with TRBD1 matching over 8 bases. Trimming took 6 bases from V and 5 from J; bases not matched to a gene: 11. Germline lookup yields CDR1 SQVTM and CDR2 ANQGSEA. CDR3 length: 14 amino acids. CDR3 residues: CSVEDREGGYGYTF. CDR3 sequence (DNA): TGCAGCGTGGAGGACAGGGAAGGGGGATATGGCTACACCTTC.

This chain uses TRBV28 with TRBJ1-3, with D unresolved. The CDR3 extends over 16 amino acids. V lost 5 bases, J lost 0 bases, and 14 bases lay in between. Germline V gene data show CDR1 as MDHEN and CDR2 as SYDVKM. The CDR3 spells CASSPRGKDSGNTIYF. CDR3 nucleotides: TGTGCCAGCAGTCCCCGCGGGAAAGACTCTGGAAACACCATATATTTT.

The chain couples TRBV30 to TRBJ1-1, with D possibly TRBD1 on 5 matching bases. Germline V CDR1 and CDR2: GTSNPN, SVGIG (reference sequence). This CDR3 has 14 amino acids. V lost 1 base and J lost 5, with 14 bases in between. CDR3 DNA: TGTGCCTGGAGTGAGGCAGGGTTTGATACTGAAGCTTTCTTT. As protein: CAWSEAGFDTEAFF.

V and J are TRBV3-1 (or the pseudogene TRBV3-2) and TRBJ2-3, with 7 bases lining up with TRBD2. The CDR3 has 15 amino acids. Trimming took 1 base from V and 4 from J; bases not matched to a gene: 5. Germline assignment: CDR1 LGHDT and CDR2 YNNKEL (reference sequence). In DNA form, the CDR3 reads TGTGCCAGCAGCCAAGTTGCGGGAGATGCAGATACGCAGTATTTT. Its translation is CASSQVAGDADTQYF.

This chain connects TRBV7-2 to TRBJ1-2; TRBD1 is a possible D gene (5 bases). The CDR3 consists of 16 residues. The V end lost 5 bases, the J end lost 0 bases, and 16 bases lay between the germline ends. The germline V gene has CDR1 SGHTA and CDR2 FQGNSA. The CDR3 spells CASSEIAGGANYGYTF. DNA for the CDR3: TGTGCCAGCAGCGAAATCGCGGGGGGAGCTAACTATGGCTACACCTTC.

This chain links TRBV15 with TRBJ1-5, with D unresolved. The CDR3 totals 15 residues. V was clipped by 3 bases and J by 3 bases, with 12 bases between them. In germline, CDR1 is LNHNV, CDR2 YYDKDF (reference sequence). CDR3: CATSRGDGSNQPQHF. The CDR3 DNA reads as TGTGCCACCAGCAGGGGAGACGGATCCAATCAGCCCCAGCATTTT.

The chain combines TRBV19 with TRBJ2-2; D uncertain. Per germline, CDR1 LNHDA and CDR2 SQIVND (reference sequence). V lost 3 bases, J lost 6 bases, and 5 bases lay in between. The CDR3 is 12 amino acids. The CDR3 region has the DNA TGTGCCAGTAGTATCGGTCCCGGGGAGCTGTTTTTT. This gives the protein CASSIGPGELFF.

The chain combines TRBV6-2 or TRBV6-3 with TRBJ2-5; 10 bases are a match to TRBD1. Germline CDR1 MNHEY, CDR2 SVGEGT. The CDR3 is 15 residues long. Germline trimming cut 6 bases from V and 2 bases from J; bases unmatched to any gene: 6. The CDR3 region is CASSDRGQGQETQYF. The CDR3 DNA is TGTGCCAGCAGCGACAGGGGGCAGGGGCAAGAGACCCAGTACTTC.